The entry below gives a single T cell receptor (beta chain) sequence along with its context. Trimming removed 7 bases from V and 6 bases from J, with 9 bases in between. Germline CDR1 and CDR2: PRHDT and FYEKMQ (reference sequence). The CDR3 is 12 amino acids. These data originate in a study of blood T cell repertoires in COVID-19. Some clones are missing from TCRdb's copy, which holds only in-frame ones; the method was immunoSEQ multiplex PCR. The sample holds under 250,000 clones, 85% to 90% seen once. V is TRBV13 and J is TRBJ2-2, with D unresolved. The source is a woman between 70 and 85 years old with active or convalescent COVID-19. The specimen sequenced was peripheral blood. DNA for the CDR3: TGTGCCAGCACTAGAGGTCCCGGGGAGCTGTTTTTT. The encoded protein is CASTRGPGELFF.